This T cell receptor beta chain was found in a study of breast tumors, draining lymph nodes, adjacent tissues. CDR1 SEHNR and CDR2 FQNEAQ come from the germline V gene (reference sequence). This CDR3 is 14 amino acids long. V dropped 5 bases and J dropped 4 bases, with 14 bases sitting between them. Ten or more counts support this clonotype. Its antigen is not identified. Study-level results: Compared with basal-like, luminal-like tumors shared significantly more repertoire with nontumor tissue.

TCRdb passed the multiplex PCR reads through MiXCR, listing each CDR3 protein once. In the table there are 47,000 or so distinct CDR3 sequences, about 21% of which are singletons. Source material: breast tumor tissue. This receptor was taken from a female donor with breast cancer. Some clones in this sample may be carry-over from other donors' samples. The chain recombines TRBV7-9 with TRBJ2-5; the D gene could be TRBD1 or TRBD2 (5 bases each). CDR3 nucleotides: TGTGCCAGCAGCCCAACTAGGGGTCGAGAGACCCAGTACTTC. Protein sequence: CASSPTRGRETQYF.